This TCR beta chain was documented in a study of blood T cell repertoires in COVID-19. Study as a whole: Acute and convalescent COVID-19 specimens originated in the United States, Italy and Spain.

Which cohort a participant joined came from the clinical history participants gave. Someone with COVID-19 had been met by exposed participants within 2 weeks before study entry. The CDR3 loop spans 15 amino acids. The germline gives CDR1 SGHRS, CDR2 YFSETQ. Trimming removed 0 bases from V and 2 bases from J, with 12 bases in between. Original processing notes: Reference gene primers were amplified, and this amplification served to estimate nucleated cell counts. The method was immunoSEQ multiplex PCR; TCRdb's version includes in-frame clones alone and lacks a portion of them. V, J and clone size derive from that table, while D and trimming were established from the DNA sequence. The profile shows around 320,000 clones, under 90% of them singletons.

The source of this sequence is a woman in her forties or fifties who had been exposed to COVID-19. The sample taken for sequencing was PBMCs or T cells enriched from blood (not recorded which). V is TRBV5-1 and J is TRBJ2-7, with TRBD1 as a possible D gene (6 bases). The CDR3 is CASSLVAGETYEQYF. CDR3 bases: TGCGCCAGCAGCTTGGTAGCAGGGGAAACCTACGAGCAGTACTTC.